These T cell receptor beta chains were read from a single sample in a study of blood T cell repertoires in COVID-19. Here immunoSEQ multiplex PCR was the method, and the copy in TCRdb shows in-frame clones only, minus some. The top ten hold roughly 2% of the sample, which has 140,000 to 150,000 clones, 88% seen once. Sequencing was performed on peripheral blood. Source of these receptors: a human donor in a cohort sampled during active COVID-19. Each CDR3 is given with its conserved first and last residue. The D gene is left open where the match is weak. A clone size is listed for some rows: how often the clone was seen (once, few, many), or a class if it is expanded.

d_call | j_call | v_call | clone_size | cdr3_nt | cdr3_aa
NA | TRBJ1-1 | TRBV19 | NA | TGTGCCAGTAGTATTTCAACCAGGGCGTGGGCTGAAGCTTTCTTT | CASSISTRAWAEAFF
NA | TRBJ2-2 | TRBV3-1/TRBV3-2 | once | TGTGCCAGCAGCCATGGGACATCGAACACCGGGGAGCTGTTTTTT | CASSHGTSNTGELFF
NA | TRBJ2-7 | TRBV20-1 | few | TGCAGTGCTAGAGGTGAGTACGAGCAGTACTTC | CSARGEYEQYF
TRBD1 | TRBJ2-7 | TRBV30 | NA | TGTGCCTGGAGCCCAGGGGGCATCTACGAGCAGTACTTC | CAWSPGGIYEQYF
NA | TRBJ1-1 | TRBV10-1 | once | TGCGCCAGCAGTGAGGACAAAGACACTGAAGCTTTCTTT | CASSEDKDTEAFF
NA | TRBJ2-5 | TRBV28 | NA | TGTGCCAGCAGTACTACGGGGACCCAGTACTTC | CASSTTGTQYF
TRBD2 | TRBJ2-7 | TRBV3-1/TRBV3-2 | NA | TGTGCCAGCAGCCATAGCGGGAGATCCCCGGGATACGAGCAGTACTTC | CASSHSGRSPGYEQYF
NA | TRBJ2-1 | TRBV9 | NA | TGTGCCAGCACCTTCGCCGAAGGGGTGGGTGAGCAGTTCTTC | CASTFAEGVGEQFF
TRBD1 | TRBJ2-7 | TRBV6-6 | NA | TGTGCCAGCAGTGGGCGACAGGGGGCTTTAGAGCAGTACTTC | CASSGRQGALEQYF
NA | TRBJ2-5 | TRBV5-4 | NA | TGTGCCAGCAGCCCCGACATCCAAGAGACCCAGTACTTC | CASSPDIQETQYF
TRBD2 | TRBJ2-1 | TRBV9 | NA | TGTGCCAGCAGCGTAGTCCCGGGGGGCTACAATGAGCAGTTCTTC | CASSVVPGGYNEQFF
TRBD2 | TRBJ2-1 | TRBV3-1/TRBV3-2 | NA | TGTGCCAGCAGCCAGGACACACGGGGGGGCAATGAGCAGTTCTTC | CASSQDTRGGNEQFF
TRBD2 | TRBJ2-7 | TRBV28 | NA | TGTGCCAGCAGGCAAACTAGCGGGAGGTACTACGAGCAGTACTTC | CASRQTSGRYYEQYF
NA | TRBJ2-7 | TRBV7-9 | NA | TGTGCCAGCAGCTTTAGGCGGAACTCCTACGAGCAGTACTTC | CASSFRRNSYEQYF
NA | TRBJ1-1 | TRBV19 | once | TGTGCCAGTATTCTCAGGGGTGGGAACACTGAAGCTTTCTTT | CASILRGGNTEAFF
TRBD1 | TRBJ1-1 | TRBV3-1/TRBV3-2 | NA | TGTGCCAGCACCGGACAGGGTACCACTGAAGCTTTCTTT | CASTGQGTTEAFF
TRBD1 | TRBJ2-3 | TRBV12-5 | once | TGTGCTAGTGGCGTACAGGGGACAGATACGCAGTATTTT | CASGVQGTDTQYF
NA | TRBJ1-2 | TRBV10-2 | NA | TGCGCCAGCAGTGAGTCGACAGGCCGTGGGGGCTACACCTTC | CASSESTGRGGYTF
TRBD1 | TRBJ1-6 | TRBV5-1 | NA | TGCGCCAGCAGCCGGGACAGGGGGCAAAAGAATTCACCCCTCCACTTT | CASSRDRGQKNSPLHF
TRBD2 | TRBJ2-1 | TRBV7-3 | few | TGTGCCAGCAGCACCGGACTAGCGGGGGGCCGAAAAAATCGATATGAGCAGTTCTTC | CASSTGLAGGRKNRYEQFF
NA | TRBJ1-2 | TRBV7-8 | NA | TGTGCCAGCAGCTTAGGACAGGCCGACACACAATATGGCTACACCTTC | CASSLGQADTQYGYTF
TRBD2 | TRBJ2-3 | TRBV4-2 | NA | TGTGCCAGCAGCCAAGTTAGCGGGAGGGCCCCAGATACGCAGTATTTT | CASSQVSGRAPDTQYF
NA | TRBJ2-7 | TRBV5-4 | NA | TGTGCCAGCAGCCCCTCGACAGATTCCCACGAGCAGTACTTC | CASSPSTDSHEQYF
TRBD1 | TRBJ1-3 | TRBV5-1 | NA | TGCGCCAGCAGTCAACAGGGGTCTGGAAACACCATATATTTT | CASSQQGSGNTIYF
TRBD2 | TRBJ2-1 | TRBV7-8 | NA | TGTGCCAGCAGCTTAGACGGGAGGTTCCACAATGAGCAGTTCTTC | CASSLDGRFHNEQFF
TRBD1 | TRBJ2-3 | TRBV5-4 | NA | TGTGCCAGCAGCTCGAAGACAGGGGTCGATACGCAGTATTTT | CASSSKTGVDTQYF
TRBD2 | TRBJ2-2 | TRBV27 | NA | TGTGCCAGCGGGCCTAGCGGGAAGACCGGGGAGCTGTTTTTT | CASGPSGKTGELFF
TRBD2 | TRBJ2-4 | TRBV28 | NA | TGTGCCAGCAGTCCCGGACTAGCGGGGGTCGGGAACATTCAGTACTTC | CASSPGLAGVGNIQYF
NA | TRBJ2-2 | TRBV10-3 | NA | TGTGCCATCAGCCCTCACATCGATACCGGGGAGCTGTTTTTT | CAISPHIDTGELFF
TRBD2 | TRBJ2-1 | TRBV5-1 | NA | TGCGCCAGCAACCTAGCGGGGGGGTTCTACAATGAGCAGTTCTTC | CASNLAGGFYNEQFF
TRBD2 | TRBJ2-1 | TRBV6-5 | NA | TGTGCCAGCAGTTCCGGGAGGACGGTGGCCAATGAGCAGTTCTTC | CASSSGRTVANEQFF
TRBD2 | TRBJ2-3 | TRBV7-9 | NA | TGTGCCAGCAGCACTAGCGGGGGACTTACAGATACGCAGTATTTT | CASSTSGGLTDTQYF
NA | TRBJ1-4 | TRBV7-9 | NA | TGTGCCAGCAGCCTGGGACTGAATAATGAAAAACTGTTTTTT | CASSLGLNNEKLFF
NA | TRBJ1-6 | TRBV7-2 | NA | TGTGCCAGCAGCCCGTCGGGAGGGGGTATCAATTCACCCCTCCACTTT | CASSPSGGGINSPLHF
TRBD2 | TRBJ2-3 | TRBV6-2/TRBV6-3 | NA | TGTGCCAGCAGTCAGGCGGTAGCGGGAGACACAGATACGCAGTATTTT | CASSQAVAGDTDTQYF
TRBD1 | TRBJ1-2 | TRBV6-2/TRBV6-3 | NA | TGTGCCAGCAGCCCACAGGGGCCCAACTATGGCTACACCTTC | CASSPQGPNYGYTF
TRBD1 | TRBJ1-4 | TRBV5-4 | NA | TGTGCCAGCAGCCTCGGGACAGCTAATGAAAAACTGTTTTTT | CASSLGTANEKLFF